These T cell receptor beta chains were read from a single sample in a study of T cell repertoires and Cas9 in healthy adults. The method was immunoSEQ multiplex PCR; TCRdb's version includes in-frame clones alone and lacks a portion of them. The sample lists some 15,000 clones, roughly nine tenths occurring once. The sample comprised Tregs (CD4+, CD25+, CD127-, CD137-, CD154-) from PBMCs; culture status not recorded. The receptors derive from a human donor in good health. The CDR3 runs from the conserved cysteine through the conserved F or W. Fields, in order: V gene, J gene, CDR3 protein.

V gene: TRBV30
J gene: TRBJ1-4
CDR3 protein: CAWNRDGGEKLFF

V gene: TRBV19
J gene: TRBJ1-4
CDR3 protein: CASSNTWGATNEKLFF

V gene: TRBV28
J gene: TRBJ1-2
CDR3 protein: CASGGTGWGGYTF

V gene: TRBV12-5
J gene: TRBJ2-3
CDR3 protein: CASGLRRGRGADTQYF

V gene: TRBV30
J gene: TRBJ1-1
CDR3 protein: CARGRGTEAFF

V gene: TRBV29-1
J gene: TRBJ2-1
CDR3 protein: CSVERSGQFYNEQFF

V gene: TRBV28
J gene: TRBJ1-5
CDR3 protein: CASSHPWRGNQPQHF

V gene: TRBV6-4
J gene: TRBJ2-1
CDR3 protein: CASSLDGASYNEQFF

V gene: TRBV28
J gene: TRBJ1-4
CDR3 protein: CASSSGPLGKLFF

V gene: TRBV10-3
J gene: TRBJ1-1
CDR3 protein: CAIKGAANTEAFF

V gene: TRBV5-4
J gene: TRBJ2-5
CDR3 protein: CASSFAGRVTQETQYF

V gene: TRBV5-1
J gene: TRBJ2-1
CDR3 protein: CASSFTAGLLDEQFF

V gene: TRBV30
J gene: TRBJ2-1
CDR3 protein: CAWTSQANNEQFF

V gene: TRBV29-1
J gene: TRBJ1-3
CDR3 protein: CSVSLRGPSGNTIYF

V gene: TRBV7-8
J gene: TRBJ2-2
CDR3 protein: CASSPEGEGTGELFF

V gene: TRBV6-6
J gene: TRBJ2-7
CDR3 protein: CASSYNRGLVYEQYF

V gene: TRBV7-2
J gene: TRBJ1-1
CDR3 protein: CASSYTDRGWGAFF

V gene: TRBV15
J gene: TRBJ2-1
CDR3 protein: CATSRDSGSGAYNEQFF

V gene: TRBV25-1
J gene: TRBJ1-5
CDR3 protein: CASRGGGTHQPQHF

V gene: TRBV11-3
J gene: TRBJ1-3
CDR3 protein: CASSPGPGNTIYF

V gene: TRBV9
J gene: TRBJ2-2
CDR3 protein: CASSVGLAGVRTGELFF

V gene: TRBV7-3
J gene: TRBJ1-2
CDR3 protein: CASSLSPVDRGGGYTF

V gene: TRBV30
J gene: TRBJ1-4
CDR3 protein: CAWGPGGKLFF

V gene: TRBV10-3
J gene: TRBJ2-2
CDR3 protein: CAISGGLNTGELFF

V gene: TRBV5-6
J gene: TRBJ2-7
CDR3 protein: CASSLGGTGPTYEQYF

V gene: TRBV19
J gene: TRBJ1-2
CDR3 protein: CASSYNRGGYTF

V gene: TRBV28
J gene: TRBJ1-5
CDR3 protein: CASSRQGALRNQPQHF

V gene: TRBV7-3
J gene: TRBJ2-3
CDR3 protein: CASSLRLASTDTQYF

V gene: TRBV15
J gene: TRBJ1-5
CDR3 protein: CATSRDLWQGYQPQHF

V gene: TRBV6-5
J gene: TRBJ1-1
CDR3 protein: CASSYSSRYPEAFF

V gene: TRBV6-8
J gene: TRBJ2-3
CDR3 protein: CASRQQGARGADTQYF

V gene: TRBV19
J gene: TRBJ1-4
CDR3 protein: CASSPPMGRWEKLFF

V gene: TRBV5-1
J gene: TRBJ1-1
CDR3 protein: CASSPLTGNTEAFF

V gene: TRBV6-5
J gene: TRBJ2-7
CDR3 protein: CASSYSPSPGYEQYF

V gene: TRBV7-2
J gene: TRBJ2-3
CDR3 protein: CASSLGGTDTQYF

V gene: TRBV29-1
J gene: TRBJ2-7
CDR3 protein: CSVQVGRSSYEQYF

V gene: TRBV25-1
J gene: TRBJ2-1
CDR3 protein: CASSEYGTLVRNEQFF

V gene: TRBV18
J gene: TRBJ2-1
CDR3 protein: CASSPEQGIWGNEQFF

V gene: TRBV7-2
J gene: TRBJ1-1
CDR3 protein: CASSGGGQRVNTEAFF

V gene: TRBV7-2
J gene: TRBJ2-5
CDR3 protein: CASSRQGGQETQYF

V gene: TRBV1
J gene: TRBJ1-6
CDR3 protein: CTSSQHGFSPLHF

V gene: TRBV14
J gene: TRBJ2-3
CDR3 protein: CASSPRWSGGTDTQYF

V gene: TRBV6-5
J gene: TRBJ1-6
CDR3 protein: CASSYGISQTLHF

V gene: TRBV20-1
J gene: TRBJ2-7
CDR3 protein: CSAGGVYEQYF

V gene: TRBV9
J gene: TRBJ2-3
CDR3 protein: CASGSTHTDTQYF

V gene: TRBV10-3
J gene: TRBJ2-6
CDR3 protein: CATIDGLAGSSGANVLTF

V gene: TRBV5-1
J gene: TRBJ2-1
CDR3 protein: CASSLGFGGGRNEQFF

V gene: TRBV6-1
J gene: TRBJ1-2
CDR3 protein: CASSESGRVRGYTF

V gene: TRBV6-6
J gene: TRBJ1-2
CDR3 protein: CASSYRGGNYGYTF

V gene: TRBV21-1
J gene: TRBJ2-5
CDR3 protein: CAQAIEKRDVEMETQYF

V gene: TRBV4-3
J gene: TRBJ1-4
CDR3 protein: CASSQRATNEKLFF

V gene: TRBV5-1
J gene: TRBJ1-3
CDR3 protein: CASRVSGGDTIYF

V gene: TRBV18
J gene: TRBJ2-5
CDR3 protein: CASSEWDGSETQYF

V gene: TRBV7-3
J gene: TRBJ2-1
CDR3 protein: CASSLSSPRGDNEQFF

V gene: TRBV7-3
J gene: TRBJ1-1
CDR3 protein: CASSLWGSGTEAFF